This T cell receptor beta chain derives from a study of blood T cell repertoires in COVID-19. Background on the study: The United States, Italy and Spain were the sources of the acute and convalescent COVID-19 samples.

Germline V gene data show CDR1 as MDHEN and CDR2 as SYDVKM. The CDR3 totals 15 residues. V lost 5 bases, J lost 7 bases, and 12 bases stayed unmatched. Profiled with immunoSEQ multiplex PCR; TCRdb holds only in-frame clones, not every one. Here the sample spans about 160,000 clones, less than 85% being singletons. It was during active infection that Seattle patients were enrolled and then longitudinally followed. The sample consisted of peripheral blood. The receptor was isolated from a woman between 35 and 50 years old with COVID-19, enrolled during active disease. This sequence joins TRBV28 and TRBJ1-2, with 8 bases matching TRBD1. This chain's CDR3 is CASSPGGQGPPGYTF. For the CDR3, the DNA is TGTGCCAGCAGTCCCGGTGGACAGGGACCGCCTGGCTACACCTTC.